Listed here are 15 T cell receptor beta chains from one sample, sequenced in a study of cytomegalovirus exposure and HLA in healthy donors. The PCR was carried out with 60 Vbeta primers and 13 Jbeta primers. Clones were sequenced by immunoSEQ multiplex PCR, and TCRdb holds only the in-frame ones, with some missing. The sample lists 200,000 to 250,000 clones, approximately 90% seen once, with more than 0.8% in the top ten. Sequencing was performed on PBMCs. The origin of the receptors is a woman aged 18-29 years in good health and CMV-seronegative.

The chain carries TRBV18 and TRBJ1-5; 7 bases are a match to TRBD1. The germline V gene encodes CDR1 KGHSH and CDR2 LQKENI. This CDR3 spans 15 amino acids. The ends lost 6 bases at V and 9 bases at J; junction bases unmatched: 14. The CDR3 spells CASSLNGQDRRPQHF. The CDR3 nucleotides read TGTGCCAGCTCTCTAAACGGACAGGACAGAAGGCCCCAGCATTTT.

J is TRBJ2-7 and V is TRBV5-6, with TRBD1 matching 7 bases. The CDR3 covers 14 residues. The germline CDR1 and CDR2 sequences are SGHDT and YYEEEE. With V trimmed by 1 base and J by 5 bases, 6 bases remained unmatched. The CDR3: CASSLRGGPHEQYF. In DNA, the CDR3 is TGTGCCAGCAGCTTGAGAGGGGGCCCCCACGAGCAGTACTTC.

This clone came up once. This chain uses TRBV18 with TRBJ2-7; 8 bases fit TRBD1. Germline V CDR1 and CDR2: KGHSH, LQKENI. The CDR3 consists of 15 residues. The junction had 7 bases not matched to a gene; V was cut back by 4 bases and J by 2 bases. The CDR3 DNA follows: TGTGCCAGCTCACAAAGGACAGGGATGACCTACGAGCAGTACTTC. As protein: CASSQRTGMTYEQYF.

This clone was counted once. The chain carries TRBV29-1 and TRBJ1-1, with D hard to call. CDR3 size: 13 residues. Germline loops: CDR1 SQVTM, CDR2 ANQGSEA. V shed 4 bases and J shed 1 base, with 10 bases lying between them. CDR3 coding DNA: TGCAGCGTTGTAAGTCAGGCGAACACTGAAGCTTTCTTT. The encoded protein is CSVVSQANTEAFF.

The chain joins TRBV4-1 to TRBJ2-7; D remains unclear. This CDR3 spans 16 amino acids. Germline CDR1 and CDR2: MGHRA and YSYEKL. V lost 1 base, J lost 0 bases, and 13 bases lay in between. Written as DNA, the CDR3 is TGCGCCAGCAGCCAAGGGTACGGGTTGAGCTCCTACGAGCAGTACTTC. Translated, it gives CASSQGYGLSSYEQYF.

The genes are TRBV29-1 and TRBJ2-2; D unclear. The CDR3 sequence is 14 residues long. The germline V gene encodes CDR1 SQVTM and CDR2 ANQGSEA. The germline V and J ends were trimmed by 4 bases and 4 bases, with 13 bases remaining between them. The CDR3 reads CSVGGFTSTGELFF. CDR3 DNA: TGCAGCGTTGGAGGATTCACCTCCACCGGGGAGCTGTTTTTT.

The chain carries TRBV18 and TRBJ2-2; D call uncertain. Germline V gene data show CDR1 as KGHSH and CDR2 as LQKENI. The CDR3 is 15 residues long. The V end lost 2 bases, the J end lost 1 base, and 8 bases lay between the germline ends. The CDR3 coding sequence is TGTGCCAGCTCACCAGGAGCAGTGAACACCGGGGAGCTGTTTTTT. Its protein is CASSPGAVNTGELFF.

V gene TRBV7-8 combines with J gene TRBJ2-4; TRBD2 matches at 7 bases. The CDR3 is 16 residues long. Germline CDR1 is SGHVS and CDR2 is FQNEAQ. J was trimmed by 4 bases and V by 5 bases; bases with no gene match: 11. CDR3 sequence: CASSHPLHGGKNIQYF. CDR3 nucleotide sequence: TGTGCCAGCAGCCACCCACTCCACGGGGGGAAAAACATTCAGTACTTC.

The J gene is TRBJ2-7, the V gene TRBV5-1; D perhaps matches TRBD1 (6 bases). This CDR3 has 14 amino acids. Trimming left V 9 bases short and J 1 base short, with 17 bases between. In germline, CDR1 is SGHRS, CDR2 YFSETQ. CDR3 sequence reads: CATKGSTGSYEQYF. CDR3 coding DNA: TGCGCCACCAAAGGGTCGACAGGATCCTACGAGCAGTACTTC.

This chain uses TRBV11-2 with TRBJ2-7, with 7 bases that match TRBD2. The V and J ends lost 3 bases and 1 base, in that order; junction bases with no gene match: 6. This CDR3 has 15 amino acids. Germline lookup yields CDR1 SGHAT and CDR2 FQNNGV. Here the CDR3 DNA reads TGTGCCAGCAGCTTCAGGGCTAGCGGTTCCTACGAGCAGTACTTC. This translates into CASSFRASGSYEQYF.

The CDR3 nucleotides are TGTGCCGGGCCCGGGGGGGCCTCCCAGGAGCAGTACTTC. Translating it yields CAGPGGASQEQYF. V usage is TRBV7-9 and J usage is TRBJ2-7; the match to TRBD2 covers 8 bases. Germline loops: CDR1 SEHNR, CDR2 FQNEAQ (reference sequence). This CDR3 has 13 residues. V shed 11 bases and J 7 bases; nucleotides not matched to a gene: 13.

The chain is built from TRBV6-5 and TRBJ2-7; 8 bases are shared with TRBD2. Unmatched junction bases numbered 7, after V lost 4 bases and J lost 5 bases. This CDR3 region has 14 residues. The germline CDR1 and CDR2 sequences are MNHEY and SVGAGI. CDR3 coding DNA: TGTGCCAGCAGTTCCAGCGGGAGTAGGAACGAGCAGTACTTC. This encodes CASSSSGSRNEQYF.

V gene TRBV7-2 combines with J gene TRBJ2-5, with TRBD1 matching 10 bases. The J call may be incorrect, as the DNA end agrees better with TRBJ2-7. Germline V gene sequence: CDR1 SGHTA, CDR2 FQGNSA. The CDR3 has 14 residues. CDR3 sequence reads: CASSPDRGSYEQYF. DNA of the CDR3: TGTGCCAGCAGCCCGGACAGGGGGTCCTACGAGCAGTACTTC.

This clone was seen once. The DNA of the CDR3 is TGTGCCAGCGGGGGGGGGACGGGCGGCCAGCCCCAGCATTTT. This encodes CASGGGTGGQPQHF. The V and J genes are TRBV2 and TRBJ1-5; D is perhaps TRBD1 (5 bases). The germline gives CDR1 SNHLY, CDR2 FYNNEI. Trimming left V 8 bases short and J 7 bases short, with 18 bases between. CDR3 length: 14 amino acids.

V usage is TRBV5-1 and J usage is TRBJ2-4, with 8 bases aligning to TRBD1. Germline CDR1 and CDR2: SGHRS and YFSETQ. The CDR3 runs 12 residues. Trimming at V came to 9 bases and at J to 8 bases, leaving 7 bases not matched to a gene. The CDR3 protein is CATKQGDHIQYF. The CDR3 region has the DNA TGCGCCACCAAACAGGGGGATCACATTCAGTACTTC.